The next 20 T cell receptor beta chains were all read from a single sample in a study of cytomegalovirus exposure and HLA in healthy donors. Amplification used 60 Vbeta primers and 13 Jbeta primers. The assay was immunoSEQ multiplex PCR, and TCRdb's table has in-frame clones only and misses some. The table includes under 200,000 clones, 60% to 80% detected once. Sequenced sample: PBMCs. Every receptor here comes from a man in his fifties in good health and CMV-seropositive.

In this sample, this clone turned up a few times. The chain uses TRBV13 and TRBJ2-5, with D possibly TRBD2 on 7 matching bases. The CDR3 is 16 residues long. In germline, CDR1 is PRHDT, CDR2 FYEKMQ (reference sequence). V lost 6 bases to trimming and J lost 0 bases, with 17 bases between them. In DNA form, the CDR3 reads TGTGCCAGCAGGGTTAGTGGCGGGGGCCACCAAGAGACCCAGTACTTC. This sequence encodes CASRVSGGGHQETQYF.

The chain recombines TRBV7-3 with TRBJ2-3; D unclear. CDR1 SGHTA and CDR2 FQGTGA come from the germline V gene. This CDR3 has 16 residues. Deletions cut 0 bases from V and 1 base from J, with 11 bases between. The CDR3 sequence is CASSLTPWLRTDTQYF. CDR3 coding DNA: TGTGCCAGCAGCTTAACTCCTTGGCTCCGCACAGATACGCAGTATTTT.

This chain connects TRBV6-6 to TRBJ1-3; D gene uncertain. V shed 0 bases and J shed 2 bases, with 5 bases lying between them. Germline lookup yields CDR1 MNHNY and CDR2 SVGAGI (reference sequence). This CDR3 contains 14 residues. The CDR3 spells CASSYSATGNTIYF. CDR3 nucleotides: TGTGCCAGCAGTTACTCGGCAACTGGAAACACCATATATTTT.

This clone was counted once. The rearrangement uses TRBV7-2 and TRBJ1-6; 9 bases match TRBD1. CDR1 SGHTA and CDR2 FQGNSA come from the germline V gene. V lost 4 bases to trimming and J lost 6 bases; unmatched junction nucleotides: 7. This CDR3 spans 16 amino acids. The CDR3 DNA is TGTGCCAGCAGCTATACAGGGGGCGCAAGTAATTCACCCCTCCACTTT. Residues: CASSYTGGASNSPLHF.

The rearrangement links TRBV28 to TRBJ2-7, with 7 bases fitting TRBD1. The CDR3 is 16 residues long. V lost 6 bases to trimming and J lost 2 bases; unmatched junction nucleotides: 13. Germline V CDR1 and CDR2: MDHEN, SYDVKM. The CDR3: CASSLKQGIPAYEQYF. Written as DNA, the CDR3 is TGTGCCAGCAGCCTAAAACAGGGGATTCCCGCCTACGAGCAGTACTTC.

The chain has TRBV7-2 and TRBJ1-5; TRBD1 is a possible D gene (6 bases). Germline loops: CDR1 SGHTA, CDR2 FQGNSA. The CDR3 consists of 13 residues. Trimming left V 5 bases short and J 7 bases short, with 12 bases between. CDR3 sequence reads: CASSTQGDQPQHF. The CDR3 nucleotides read TGTGCCAGCAGCACACAGGGAGACCAGCCCCAGCATTTT.

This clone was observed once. In DNA form, the CDR3 reads TGTGCCAGCAGCTCCCTGCGCATGTCGGACAGCAACTACAATGAGCAGTTCTTC. Translating gives CASSSLRMSDSNYNEQFF. This chain uses TRBV7-6 with TRBJ2-1; D possibly corresponds to TRBD1 (6 bases). This CDR3 is built from 18 residues. V was cut by 4 bases and J by 3 bases, with 22 bases left in between. Germline loops: CDR1 SGHVS, CDR2 FNYEAQ.

The CDR3 DNA reads TGTGCCAGCTCATATGGACTAGCGGGGGCGCGCACCGGGGAGCTGTTTTTT. It codes for CASSYGLAGARTGELFF. The chain carries TRBV18 and TRBJ2-2; 13 nucleotides agree with TRBD2. This CDR3 spans 17 amino acids. Trimming took 5 bases from V and 4 from J; bases not matched to a gene: 7. Germline CDR1 and CDR2: KGHSH and LQKENI.

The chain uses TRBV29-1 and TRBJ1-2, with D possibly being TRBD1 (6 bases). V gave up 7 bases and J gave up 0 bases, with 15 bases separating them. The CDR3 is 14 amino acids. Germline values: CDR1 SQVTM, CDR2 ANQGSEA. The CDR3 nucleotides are TGCAGCGCCCTGACAGGATCCGCTAACTATGGCTACACCTTC. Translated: CSALTGSANYGYTF.

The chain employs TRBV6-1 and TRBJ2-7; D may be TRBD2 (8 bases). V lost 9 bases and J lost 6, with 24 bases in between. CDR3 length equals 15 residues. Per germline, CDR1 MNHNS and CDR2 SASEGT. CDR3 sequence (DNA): TGTGCCAGACCGGCACGGGAGGGGGCCGACTGCGAGCAGTACTTC. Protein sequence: CARPAREGADCEQYF.

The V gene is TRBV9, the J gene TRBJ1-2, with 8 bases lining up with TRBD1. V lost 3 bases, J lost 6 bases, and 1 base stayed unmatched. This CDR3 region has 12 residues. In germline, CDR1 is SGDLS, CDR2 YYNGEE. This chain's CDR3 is CASSGTGNGYTF. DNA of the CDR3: TGTGCCAGCAGCGGGACAGGGAATGGCTACACCTTC.

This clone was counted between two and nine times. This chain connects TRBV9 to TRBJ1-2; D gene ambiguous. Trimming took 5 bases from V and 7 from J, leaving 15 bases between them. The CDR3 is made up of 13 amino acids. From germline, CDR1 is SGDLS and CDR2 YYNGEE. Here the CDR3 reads CASRDSGRGGYTF. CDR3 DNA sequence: TGTGCCAGCAGGGATTCCGGGAGAGGTGGCTACACCTTC.

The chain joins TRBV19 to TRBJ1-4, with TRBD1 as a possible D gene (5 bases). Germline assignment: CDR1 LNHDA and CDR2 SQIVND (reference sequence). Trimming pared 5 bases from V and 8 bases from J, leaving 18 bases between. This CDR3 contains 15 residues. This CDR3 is CASSVSGSRGEKLFF. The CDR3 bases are TGTGCCAGTAGTGTCTCAGGGTCGAGAGGAGAAAAACTGTTTTTT.

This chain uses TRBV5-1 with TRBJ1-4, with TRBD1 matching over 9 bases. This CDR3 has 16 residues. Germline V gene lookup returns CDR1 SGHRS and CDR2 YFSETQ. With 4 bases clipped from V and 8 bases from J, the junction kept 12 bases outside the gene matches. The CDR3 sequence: CASSRDRDGLREKLFF. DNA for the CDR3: TGCGCCAGCAGCCGGGACAGGGACGGGCTAAGGGAAAAACTGTTTTTT.

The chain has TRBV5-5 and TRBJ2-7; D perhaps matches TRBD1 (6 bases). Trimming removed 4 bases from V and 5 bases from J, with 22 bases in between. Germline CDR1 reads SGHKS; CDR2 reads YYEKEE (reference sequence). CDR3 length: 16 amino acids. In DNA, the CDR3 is TGTGCCAGCAGCACGACGACAGGATTTGAGGTCGACGAGCAGTACGTC. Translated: CASSTTTGFEVDEQYV.

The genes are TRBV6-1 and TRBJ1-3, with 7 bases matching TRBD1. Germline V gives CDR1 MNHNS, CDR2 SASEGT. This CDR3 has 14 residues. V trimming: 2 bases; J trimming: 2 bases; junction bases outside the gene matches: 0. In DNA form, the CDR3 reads TGTGCCAGCAGTGAACAGGGGGCTGGAAACACCATATATTTT. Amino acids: CASSEQGAGNTIYF.

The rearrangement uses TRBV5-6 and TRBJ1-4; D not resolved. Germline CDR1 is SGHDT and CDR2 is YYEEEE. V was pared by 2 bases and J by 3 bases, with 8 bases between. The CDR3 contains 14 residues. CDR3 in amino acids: CASSFRSANEKLFF. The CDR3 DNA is TGTGCCAGCAGCTTCCGATCAGCTAATGAAAAACTGTTTTTT.

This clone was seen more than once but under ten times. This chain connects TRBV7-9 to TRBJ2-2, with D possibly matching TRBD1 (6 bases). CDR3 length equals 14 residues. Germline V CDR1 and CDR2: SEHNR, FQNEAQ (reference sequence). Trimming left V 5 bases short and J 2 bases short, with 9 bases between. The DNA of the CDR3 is TGTGCCAGCAGCGCACAGGGTAACACCGGGGAGCTGTTTTTT. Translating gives CASSAQGNTGELFF. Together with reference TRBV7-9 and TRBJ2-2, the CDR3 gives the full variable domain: DTGVSQNPRHKITKRGQNVTFRCDPISEHNRLYWYRQTLGQGPEFLTYFQNEAQLEKSRLLSDRFSAERPKGSFSTLEIQRTEQGDSAMYLCASSAQGNTGELFFGEGSRLTVL.

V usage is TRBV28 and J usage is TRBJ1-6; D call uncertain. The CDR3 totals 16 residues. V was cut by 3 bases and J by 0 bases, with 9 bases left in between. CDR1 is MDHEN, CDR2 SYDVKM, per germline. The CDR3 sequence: CASSLWSSSYNSPLHF. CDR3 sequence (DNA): TGTGCCAGCAGTTTGTGGAGCAGCTCCTATAATTCACCCCTCCACTTT.

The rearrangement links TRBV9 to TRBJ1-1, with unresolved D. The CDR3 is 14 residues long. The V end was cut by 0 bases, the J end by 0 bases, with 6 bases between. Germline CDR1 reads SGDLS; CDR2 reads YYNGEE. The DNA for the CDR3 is TGTGCCAGCAGCGTAGATGCGATGAACACTGAAGCTTTCTTT. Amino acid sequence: CASSVDAMNTEAFF.